This T cell receptor (beta chain) derives from a study of T cell clonotyping in hematopoietic cell transplantation. Using immunoSEQ multiplex PCR, the repertoire was profiled, and TCRdb retains in-frame clones only, with some absent. The data contain nearly 9,000 clones, 93% of them seen just once; the ten biggest clones take up 5.7%. With regard to this clone: The antigen remains undetermined.

The CDR3 loop spans 15 amino acids. With 1 base clipped from V and 7 bases from J, the junction kept 7 bases outside the gene matches. Germline lookup yields CDR1 MNHNS and CDR2 SASEGT. Blood collection times were about day -28 and days 30, 100, 180 posttransplant. General study findings and limits: Pathologically expanded recipient clonotypes increased progressively from day 30 to day 180 as diversity fell. CD4 and CD8 repertoire contributions could not be separated without sorting. Few recipient clonotypes overlapped donors; over 95% were de novo at given depth.

V is TRBV6-1 and J is TRBJ2-4, with 7 bases lining up with TRBD1. This sequence originates from a male patient between 45 and 59 years old who had an allogeneic stem cell transplant from a related donor, so T cells may come from the graft donor. Some clones in this sample may be carry-over from other donors' samples. The sample here was PBMCs, taken 100 days after allogeneic stem cell transplant. For the CDR3, the DNA is TGTGCCAGCAGTGAAGGATTTGGCAGGGGGAACATTCAGTACTTC. It specifies CASSEGFGRGNIQYF.